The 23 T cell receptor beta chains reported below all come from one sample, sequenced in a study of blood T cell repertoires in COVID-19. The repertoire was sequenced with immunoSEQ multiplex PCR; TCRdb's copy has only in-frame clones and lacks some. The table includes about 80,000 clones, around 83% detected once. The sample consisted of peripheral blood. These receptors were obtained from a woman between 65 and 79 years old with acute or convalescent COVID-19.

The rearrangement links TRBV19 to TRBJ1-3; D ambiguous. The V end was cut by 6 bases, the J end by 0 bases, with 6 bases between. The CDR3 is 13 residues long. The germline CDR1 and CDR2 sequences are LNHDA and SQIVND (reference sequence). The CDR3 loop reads CASSDSSGNTIYF. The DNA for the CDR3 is TGTGCCAGTAGCGATAGCTCTGGAAACACCATATATTTT.

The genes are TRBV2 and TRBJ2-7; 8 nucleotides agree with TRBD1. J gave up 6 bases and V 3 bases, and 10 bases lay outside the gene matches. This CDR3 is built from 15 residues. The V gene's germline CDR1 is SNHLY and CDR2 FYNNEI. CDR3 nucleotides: TGTGCCAGCAGTGAGACGGGACAGGCTTCGGGCGAGCAGTACTTC. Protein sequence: CASSETGQASGEQYF.

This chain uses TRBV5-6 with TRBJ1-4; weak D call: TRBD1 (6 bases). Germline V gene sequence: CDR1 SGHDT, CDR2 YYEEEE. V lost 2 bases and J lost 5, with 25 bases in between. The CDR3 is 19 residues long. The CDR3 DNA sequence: TGTGCCAGCAGCTTATGGATGCGGCGCCCAAGGGGGGGGAATGAAAAACTGTTTTTT. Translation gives CASSLWMRRPRGGNEKLFF.

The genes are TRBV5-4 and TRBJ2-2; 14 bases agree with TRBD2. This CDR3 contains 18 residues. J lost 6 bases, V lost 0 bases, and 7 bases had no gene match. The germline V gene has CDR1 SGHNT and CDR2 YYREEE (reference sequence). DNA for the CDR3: TGTGCCAGCAGCTTGGGACTAGCGGGAGGGGGTGTACCCGGGGAGCTGTTTTTT. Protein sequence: CASSLGLAGGGVPGELFF.

The CDR3 region has the DNA TGTGCCAGCAGTGAAGTTCATAGCCACACTGAAGCTTTCTTT. Translating it yields CASSEVHSHTEAFF. The chain links TRBV6-1 to TRBJ1-1; D remains unclear. Germline loops: CDR1 MNHNS, CDR2 SASEGT. Trimming shortened V by 1 base and J by 3 bases, and 9 bases separated the two germline ends. The length of the CDR3 is 14 residues.

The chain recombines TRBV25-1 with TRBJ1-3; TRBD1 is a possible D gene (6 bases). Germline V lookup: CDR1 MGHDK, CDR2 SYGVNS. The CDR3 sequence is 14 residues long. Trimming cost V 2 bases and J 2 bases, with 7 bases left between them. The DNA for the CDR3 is TGTGCCAGCAGTGAAACAGGGACTGGAAACACCATATATTTT. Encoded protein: CASSETGTGNTIYF.

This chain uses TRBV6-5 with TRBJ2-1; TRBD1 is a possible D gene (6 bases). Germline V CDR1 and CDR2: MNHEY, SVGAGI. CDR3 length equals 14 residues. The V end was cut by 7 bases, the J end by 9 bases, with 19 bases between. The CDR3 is CASKSTGQWSEQFF. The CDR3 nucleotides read TGTGCCAGCAAGTCGACAGGACAGTGGAGTGAGCAGTTCTTC.

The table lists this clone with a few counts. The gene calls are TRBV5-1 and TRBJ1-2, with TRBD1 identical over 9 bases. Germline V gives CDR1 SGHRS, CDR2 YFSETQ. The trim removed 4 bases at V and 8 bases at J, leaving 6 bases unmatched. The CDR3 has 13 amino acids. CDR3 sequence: CASSPGTGTGYTF. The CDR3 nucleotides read TGCGCCAGCAGCCCGGGGACAGGGACGGGCTACACCTTC.

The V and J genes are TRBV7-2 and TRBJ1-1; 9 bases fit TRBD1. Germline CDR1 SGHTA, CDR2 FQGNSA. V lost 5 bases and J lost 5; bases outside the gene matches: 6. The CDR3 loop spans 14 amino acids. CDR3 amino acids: CASSPQGAGTEAFF. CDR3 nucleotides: TGTGCCAGCAGCCCACAGGGGGCAGGGACTGAAGCTTTCTTT.

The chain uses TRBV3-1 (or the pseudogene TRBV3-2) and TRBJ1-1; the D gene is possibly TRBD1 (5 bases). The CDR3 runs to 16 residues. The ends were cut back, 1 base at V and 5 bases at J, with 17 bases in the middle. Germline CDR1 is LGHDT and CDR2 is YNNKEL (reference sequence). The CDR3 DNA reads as TGTGCCAGCAGCCAAGGAAGACAGAGCATTAATACTGAAGCTTTCTTT. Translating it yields CASSQGRQSINTEAFF.

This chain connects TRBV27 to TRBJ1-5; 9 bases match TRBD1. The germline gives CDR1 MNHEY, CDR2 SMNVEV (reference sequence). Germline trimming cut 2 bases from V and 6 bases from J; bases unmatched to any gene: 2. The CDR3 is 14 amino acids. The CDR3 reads CASSLEQGAQPQHF. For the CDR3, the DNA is TGTGCCAGCAGTTTAGAACAGGGGGCTCAGCCCCAGCATTTT.

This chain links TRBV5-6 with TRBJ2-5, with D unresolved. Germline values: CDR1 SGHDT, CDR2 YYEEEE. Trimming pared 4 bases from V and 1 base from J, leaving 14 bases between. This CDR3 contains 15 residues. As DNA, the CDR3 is TGTGCCAGCAGCCCTCACTTAGAAGTCCAAGAGACCCAGTACTTC. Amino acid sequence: CASSPHLEVQETQYF.

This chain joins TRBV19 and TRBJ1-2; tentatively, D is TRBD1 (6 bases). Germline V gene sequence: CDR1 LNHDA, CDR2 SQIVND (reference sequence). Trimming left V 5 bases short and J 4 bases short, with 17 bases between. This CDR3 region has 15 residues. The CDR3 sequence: CASSDLRGGAYGYTF. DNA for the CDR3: TGTGCCAGTAGTGATTTAAGGGGGGGGGCCTATGGCTACACCTTC.

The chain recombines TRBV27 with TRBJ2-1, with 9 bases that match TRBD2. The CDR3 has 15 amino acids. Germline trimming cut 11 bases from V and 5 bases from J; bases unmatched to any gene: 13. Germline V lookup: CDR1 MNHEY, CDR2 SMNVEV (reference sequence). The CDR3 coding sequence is TGTGCCCAGGTTAGGGGCGGGAGGGGGAACAATGAGCAGTTCTTC. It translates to CAQVRGGRGNNEQFF.

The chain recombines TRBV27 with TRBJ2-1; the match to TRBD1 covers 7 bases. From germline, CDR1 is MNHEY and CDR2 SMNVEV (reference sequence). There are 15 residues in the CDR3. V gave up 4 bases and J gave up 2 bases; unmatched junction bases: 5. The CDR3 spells CASSSDRWAYNEQFF. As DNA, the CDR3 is TGTGCCAGCAGTTCGGACAGGTGGGCCTACAATGAGCAGTTCTTC.

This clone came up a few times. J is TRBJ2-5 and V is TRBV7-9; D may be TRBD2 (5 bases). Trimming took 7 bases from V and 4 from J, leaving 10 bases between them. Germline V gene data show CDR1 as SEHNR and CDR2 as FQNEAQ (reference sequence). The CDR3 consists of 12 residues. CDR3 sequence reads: CASKKGGETQYF. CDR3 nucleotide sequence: TGTGCCAGCAAAAAAGGAGGAGAGACCCAGTACTTC.

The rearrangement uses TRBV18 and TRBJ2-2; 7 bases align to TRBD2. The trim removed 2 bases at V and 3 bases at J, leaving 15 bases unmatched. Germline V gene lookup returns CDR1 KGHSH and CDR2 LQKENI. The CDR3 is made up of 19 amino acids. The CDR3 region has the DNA TGTGCCAGCTCACCATTCGTAGTCGGGAGGAGAAGGGACACCGGGGAGCTGTTTTTT. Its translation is CASSPFVVGRRRDTGELFF.

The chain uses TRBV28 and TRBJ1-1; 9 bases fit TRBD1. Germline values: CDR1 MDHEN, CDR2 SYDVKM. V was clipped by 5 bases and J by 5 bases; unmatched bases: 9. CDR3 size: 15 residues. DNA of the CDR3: TGTGCCAGCAGTCCAACCGGGACAGGGATAACTGAAGCTTTCTTT. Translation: CASSPTGTGITEAFF.

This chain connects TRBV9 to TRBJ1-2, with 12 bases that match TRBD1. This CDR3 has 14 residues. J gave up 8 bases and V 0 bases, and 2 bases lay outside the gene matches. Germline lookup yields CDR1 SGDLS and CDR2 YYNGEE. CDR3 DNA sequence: TGTGCCAGCAGCGTAGACGGGACAGGGGGCGGCTACACCTTC. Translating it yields CASSVDGTGGGYTF.

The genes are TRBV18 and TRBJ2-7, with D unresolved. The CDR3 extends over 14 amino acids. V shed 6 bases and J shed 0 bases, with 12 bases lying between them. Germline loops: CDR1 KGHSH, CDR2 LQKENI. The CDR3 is CASSSDSSSYEQYF. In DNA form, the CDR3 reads TGTGCCAGCTCCTCCGACTCTAGCTCCTACGAGCAGTACTTC.

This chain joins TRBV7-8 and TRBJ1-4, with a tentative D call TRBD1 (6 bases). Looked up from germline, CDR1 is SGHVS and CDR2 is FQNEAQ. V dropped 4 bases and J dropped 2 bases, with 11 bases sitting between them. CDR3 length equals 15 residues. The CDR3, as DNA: TGTGCCAGCAGCTCCAGGGGTCCCACTAATGAAAAACTGTTTTTT. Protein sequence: CASSSRGPTNEKLFF.

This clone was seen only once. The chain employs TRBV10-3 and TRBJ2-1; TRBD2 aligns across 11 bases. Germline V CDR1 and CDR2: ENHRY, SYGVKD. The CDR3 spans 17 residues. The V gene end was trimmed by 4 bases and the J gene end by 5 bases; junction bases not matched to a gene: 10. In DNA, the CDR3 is TGTGCCATCAGTGGGCAGGGTACTAGCGGGAGCCACAATGAGCAGTTCTTC. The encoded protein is CAISGQGTSGSHNEQFF.

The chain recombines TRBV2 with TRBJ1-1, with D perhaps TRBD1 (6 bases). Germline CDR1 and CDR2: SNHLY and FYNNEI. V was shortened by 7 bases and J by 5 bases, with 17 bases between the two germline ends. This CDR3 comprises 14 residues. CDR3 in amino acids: CASIIQGGGTEAFF. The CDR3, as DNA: TGTGCCAGCATTATACAGGGCGGGGGAACTGAAGCTTTCTTT.